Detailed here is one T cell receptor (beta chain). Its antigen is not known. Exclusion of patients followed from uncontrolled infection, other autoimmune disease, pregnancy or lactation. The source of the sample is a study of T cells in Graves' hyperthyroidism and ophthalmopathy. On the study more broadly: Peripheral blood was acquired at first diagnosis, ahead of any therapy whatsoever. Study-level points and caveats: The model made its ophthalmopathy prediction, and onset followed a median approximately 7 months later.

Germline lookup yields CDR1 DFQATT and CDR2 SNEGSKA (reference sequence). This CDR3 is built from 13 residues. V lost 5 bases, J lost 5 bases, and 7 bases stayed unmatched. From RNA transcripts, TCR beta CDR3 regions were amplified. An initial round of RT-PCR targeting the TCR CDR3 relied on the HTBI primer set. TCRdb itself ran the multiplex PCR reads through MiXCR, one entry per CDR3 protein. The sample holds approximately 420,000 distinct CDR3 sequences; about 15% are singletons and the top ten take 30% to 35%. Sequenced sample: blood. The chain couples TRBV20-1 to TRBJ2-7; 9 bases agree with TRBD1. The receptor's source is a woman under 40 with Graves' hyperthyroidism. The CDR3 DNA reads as TGCAGTGCTCGACAGGGGGTAAGGAACGAGCAGTACTTC. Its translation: CSARQGVRNEQYF.